This entry lists 30 T cell receptor beta chains sequenced from one sample in a study of T-cell memory formation after mild COVID-19. TCRdb redid the calling of the 5' RACE reads with MiXCR, one entry per CDR3 protein. The sample has under 450,000 distinct CDR3 sequences, about an eighth seen once. The sequenced sample consisted of PBMCs or a T cell subset sorted from them (not recorded which). These receptors all stem from a man between 18 and 29 years old who had mild COVID-19 (a few samples of this study predate the infection). Cell type and time point are not known.

This chain joins TRBV28 and TRBJ1-1, with 11 bases aligning to TRBD1. This CDR3 is 15 amino acids long. Trimming at V came to 4 bases and at J to 3 bases, leaving 4 bases not matched to a gene. Germline V gene sequence: CDR1 MDHEN, CDR2 SYDVKM. CDR3 amino acids: CASSSWTGGYTEAFF. CDR3 sequence (DNA): TGTGCCAGCAGTTCCTGGACAGGGGGCTACACTGAAGCTTTCTTT. Filled out from reference TRBV28 and TRBJ1-1, the complete variable domain reads DVKVTQSSRYLVKRTGEKVFLECVQDMDHENMFWYRQDPGLGLRLIYFSYDVKMKEKGDIPEGYSVSREKKERFSLILESASTNQTSMYLCASSSWTGGYTEAFFGQGTRLTVV.

This clonotype was observed a handful of times. This chain joins TRBV12-3 or TRBV12-4 and TRBJ2-7; TRBD1 or TRBD2 may be the D gene (6 bases each). V was clipped by 3 bases and J by 4 bases, with 19 bases between them. The CDR3 consists of 16 residues. The CDR3 is CASSFAGAWGAYEQYV. The CDR3 bases are TGTGCCAGCAGTTTTGCCGGGGCATGGGGGGCGTACGAGCAGTACGTC.

This rearrangement joins TRBV7-9 to TRBJ2-5; 7 bases map to TRBD1. This CDR3 has 13 amino acids. In germline, CDR1 is SEHNR, CDR2 FQNEAQ (reference sequence). V trimming: 3 bases; J trimming: 9 bases; junction bases outside the gene matches: 7. CDR3 protein: CASSLSGTGAQYF. DNA of the CDR3: TGTGCCAGCAGCTTGTCCGGAACAGGGGCCCAGTACTTC.

This clonotype has a handful of counts. This CDR3 reads CASSVTGFSSDTQYF. CDR3 bases: TGTGCCAGCAGCGTTACGGGTTTCTCGTCAGATACGCAGTATTTT. The gene calls are TRBV9 and TRBJ2-3; D unresolved. V lost 2 bases and J 4 bases, leaving 14 bases between the germline ends. Per germline, CDR1 SGDLS and CDR2 YYNGEE. The CDR3 has 15 residues.

This chain links TRBV9 with TRBJ1-5; 7 bases fit TRBD1. V shed 4 bases, J shed 4 bases, and the junction held 5 bases outside the gene matches. CDR1 SGDLS and CDR2 YYNGEE come from the germline V gene. The CDR3 length is 14 residues. The CDR3 sequence: CASSPGGGNQPQHF. The CDR3 DNA is TGTGCCAGCAGCCCAGGGGGTGGGAATCAGCCCCAGCATTTT. Full variable domain (rest looked up from reference TRBV9 and TRBJ1-5): DSGVTQTPKHLITATGQRVTLRCSPRSGDLSVYWYQQSLDQGLQFLIQYYNGEERAKGNILERFSAQQFPDLHSELNLSSLELGDSALYFCASSPGGGNQPQHFGDGTRLSIL.

This chain uses TRBV7-2 with TRBJ2-7, with no clear D. V lost 4 bases and J lost 11, with 18 bases in between. The CDR3 length is 13 residues. Germline V CDR1 and CDR2: SGHTA, FQGNSA. CDR3 DNA sequence: TGTGCCAGCAGCTCGTCCTATTCCGTAAGCAAGTACTTC. Its protein product is CASSSSYSVSKYF. Based on the CDR3 plus reference TRBV7-2 and TRBJ2-7, the full variable domain is GAGVSQSPSNKVTEKGKDVELRCDPISGHTALYWYRQSLGQGLEFLIYFQGNSAPDKSGLPSDRFSAERTGGSVSTLTIQRTQQEDSAVYLCASSSSYSVSKYFGPGTRLTVT.

This clonotype has at least ten counts. The rearrangement joins TRBV11-2 to TRBJ2-1, with 16 bases lining up with TRBD2. The CDR3 is 24 residues long. Germline V gives CDR1 SGHAT, CDR2 FQNNGV. V gave up 3 bases and J gave up 4 bases; unmatched junction bases: 24. The chain's CDR3 is CASSFSLRGLKPGLAGGKYNEQFF. CDR3 coding DNA: TGTGCCAGCAGCTTCTCCCTCAGGGGACTTAAGCCGGGACTAGCGGGGGGGAAATACAATGAGCAGTTCTTC.

This clonotype was recorded a few times. The chain carries TRBV12-3 or TRBV12-4 and TRBJ1-5; 8 bases agree with TRBD1. The CDR3 is 15 residues long. Trimming at V came to 5 bases and at J to 1 base, leaving 4 bases not matched to a gene. Here the CDR3 DNA reads TGTGCCAGCAGTGGACAGGGATCGAGCAATCAGCCCCAGCATTTT. This gives the protein CASSGQGSSNQPQHF.

This clonotype has just a few counts. The chain joins TRBV6-6 to TRBJ2-5; the D gene is possibly TRBD2 (7 bases). Looked up from germline, CDR1 is MNHNY and CDR2 is SVGAGI (reference sequence). The germline V and J ends were trimmed by 6 bases and 5 bases, with 10 bases remaining between them. The CDR3 has 12 amino acids. The CDR3 DNA follows: TGTGCCAGCAGCGGGGGGCCCGAGACCCAGTACTTC. This codes for CASSGGPETQYF.

The V call is TRBV6-1, the J call TRBJ1-3; 7 positions agree with TRBD1. Trimming took 6 bases from V and 4 from J; bases not matched to a gene: 6. The CDR3 loop spans 14 amino acids. Germline lookup yields CDR1 MNHNS and CDR2 SASEGT. As DNA, the CDR3 is TGTGCCAGCAGGGCTGAGGACAGGGGAAACACCATATATTTT. Translated, it gives CASRAEDRGNTIYF.

The table lists this clonotype with a few counts. The chain combines TRBV20-1 with TRBJ1-5; 7 bases line up with TRBD1. With V trimmed by 4 bases and J by 8 bases, 14 bases remained unmatched. The CDR3 length is 15 residues. CDR1 is DFQATT, CDR2 SNEGSKA, per germline (reference sequence). The CDR3 here is CSATRQGWADEPQHF. In nucleotides, the CDR3 is TGCAGTGCTACGCGACAGGGATGGGCGGATGAGCCCCAGCATTTT.

This clonotype was observed many times. Here the CDR3 DNA reads TGTGCCAGCAGCTTTGGACTGGGGGTCTACGAGCAGTACGTC. It translates to CASSFGLGVYEQYV. The rearrangement links TRBV5-5 to TRBJ2-7; the D gene could be TRBD1 or TRBD2 (5 bases each). V dropped 2 bases and J dropped 3 bases, with 12 bases sitting between them. The CDR3 sequence is 14 residues long. Germline lookup yields CDR1 SGHKS and CDR2 YYEKEE (reference sequence).

In this sample, this clonotype turned up many times. The chain carries TRBV12-3 or TRBV12-4 and TRBJ2-7, with 9 bases identical to TRBD1. This CDR3 comprises 14 residues. The V gene end was trimmed by 6 bases and the J gene end by 3 bases; junction bases not matched to a gene: 6. The CDR3 nucleotides read TGTGCCAGCAGCGGACCGGGACAGGGCTACGAGCAGTACTTC. Residues: CASSGPGQGYEQYF.

This clonotype was counted a few times. The rearrangement uses TRBV10-3 and TRBJ1-1; D is uncertain. Between the trimmed V and J ends, which lost 6 bases and 1 base, there was a span of 9 bases. The germline V gene has CDR1 ENHRY and CDR2 SYGVKD. This CDR3 contains 13 residues. CDR3 in DNA: TGTGCCATCAGACCCACAGAGAACACTGAAGCTTTCTTT. Translating it yields CAIRPTENTEAFF.

The gene calls are TRBV7-8 and TRBJ2-7; TRBD2 agrees at 14 bases. The CDR3 is 16 residues long. The J segment lost 0 bases and the V segment lost 5 bases, leaving 3 bases of the junction unmatched. Germline CDR1 and CDR2: SGHVS and FQNEAQ. The CDR3 protein is CASSLGTSGGSYEQYF. DNA of the CDR3: TGTGCCAGCAGCCTCGGGACTAGCGGGGGCTCCTACGAGCAGTACTTC.

In its sample, this clonotype was seen a few times. This chain uses TRBV24-1 with TRBJ1-2; tentatively, D is TRBD1 (5 bases). V was trimmed by 3 bases and J by 5 bases, leaving 6 bases between them. This CDR3 has 12 amino acids. Germline V gene sequence: CDR1 KGHDR, CDR2 SFDVKD. The CDR3 DNA reads TGTGCCACCAGTGATCCAGGGTATGGCTACACCTTC. This sequence encodes CATSDPGYGYTF.

The CDR3 DNA sequence: TGTGCCAGCAGTTCCGTAAAGCGGGGATCACCCCTCCACTTT. Translated: CASSSVKRGSPLHF. The chain links TRBV25-1 to TRBJ1-6; D is uncertain. Trimming took 5 bases from V and 10 from J, leaving 15 bases between them. The CDR3 consists of 14 residues. Per the germline V gene, CDR1 is MGHDK and CDR2 is SYGVNS.

This clonotype was seen a few times. The chain carries TRBV12-3 or TRBV12-4 and TRBJ1-5; D is ambiguous. This CDR3 has 14 amino acids. V was pared by 5 bases and J by 2 bases, with 10 bases between. CDR3 protein: CASSPHTGNQPQHF. The CDR3 DNA reads TGTGCCAGCAGTCCTCACACGGGCAATCAGCCCCAGCATTTT.

Only a few counts were recorded for this clonotype. The rearrangement joins TRBV30 to TRBJ2-1; 8 positions agree with TRBD2. From germline, CDR1 is GTSNPN and CDR2 SVGIG (reference sequence). CDR3 length: 14 residues. V gave up 1 base and J gave up 2 bases; unmatched junction bases: 1. The CDR3 DNA follows: TGTGCCTGGAGTGCGGGGGGGCCCTACAATGAGCAGTTCTTC. Translating it yields CAWSAGGPYNEQFF. Variable domain in full (rest from reference TRBV30 and TRBJ2-1): SQTIHQWPATLVQPVGSPLSLECTVEGTSNPNLYWYRQAAGRGLQLLFYSVGIGQISSEVPQNLSASRPQDRQFILSSKKLLLSDSGFYLCAWSAGGPYNEQFFGPGTRLTVL.

The rearrangement uses TRBV29-1 and TRBJ1-1, with D unresolved. CDR3 length: 13 amino acids. CDR1 is SQVTM and CDR2 is ANQGSEA in the germline V gene. V lost 3 bases, J lost 7 bases, and 15 bases lay in between. The CDR3 sequence is CSVEGMSGREAFF. DNA for the CDR3: TGCAGCGTTGAGGGTATGTCGGGCCGTGAAGCTTTCTTT.

This clonotype was observed a handful of times. This chain joins TRBV20-1 and TRBJ2-3, with a tentative D call TRBD2 (7 bases). Between the trimmed V and J ends, which lost 1 base and 2 bases, there was a span of 19 bases. The CDR3 is 17 residues long. The germline gives CDR1 DFQATT, CDR2 SNEGSKA (reference sequence). DNA for the CDR3: TGCAGTGCTAGAGCTCCCGGGCGGCGGGGGCTCACAGATACGCAGTATTTT. Translation gives CSARAPGRRGLTDTQYF.

The V and J genes are TRBV12-3 or TRBV12-4 and TRBJ2-2, with D perhaps matching TRBD1 (5 bases). There are 15 residues in the CDR3. V dropped 3 bases and J dropped 4 bases, with 12 bases sitting between them. The CDR3 region has the DNA TGTGCCAGCAGTTTCCAGGGAACTGGCACCGGGGAGCTGTTTTTT. It codes for CASSFQGTGTGELFF.

The V call is TRBV7-2, the J call TRBJ1-6; D unresolved. The length of the CDR3 is 15 residues. V was clipped by 1 base and J by 8 bases, with 12 bases between them. Germline-derived CDR1 and CDR2 are SGHTA and FQGNSA. CDR3 sequence: CASSLGNTVDSPLHF. CDR3 nucleotides: TGTGCCAGCAGCTTAGGGAATACAGTCGATTCACCCCTCCACTTT.

The chain couples TRBV11-2 to TRBJ1-1; TRBD1 agrees at 8 bases. Germline V CDR1 and CDR2: SGHAT, FQNNGV. This CDR3 comprises 15 residues. With 6 bases clipped from V and 5 bases from J, the junction kept 11 bases outside the gene matches. CDR3 bases: TGTGCCAGCAGGAACCGACAGGGGACGGAAACTGAAGCTTTCTTT. Its protein is CASRNRQGTETEAFF.

The V call is TRBV7-8, the J call TRBJ2-7; D may be TRBD2 (5 bases). Germline V CDR1 and CDR2: SGHVS, FQNEAQ. The CDR3 is 16 amino acids. V was shortened by 6 bases and J by 3 bases, with 21 bases between the two germline ends. CDR3 region: CASRRSRDRNFYEQYF. The CDR3, as DNA: TGTGCCAGCAGACGCTCGAGGGATCGGAACTTCTACGAGCAGTACTTC. The full variable domain, rest sourced from reference TRBV7-8 and TRBJ2-7, is GAGVSQSPRYKVAKRGQDVALRCDPISGHVSLFWYQQALGQGPEFLTYFQNEAQLDKSGLPSDRFFAERPEGSVSTLKIQRTQQEDSAVYLCASRRSRDRNFYEQYFGPGTRLTVT.

The chain combines TRBV7-2 with TRBJ1-3, with D unclear. The CDR3 consists of 13 residues. CDR1 is SGHTA, CDR2 FQGNSA, per germline. The V gene lost 5 bases and the J gene lost 4 bases, with 9 bases spanning the gap. The DNA of the CDR3 is TGTGCCAGCAGCCGCCAGTACGGAAACACCATATATTTT. Translation gives CASSRQYGNTIYF. Together with reference TRBV7-2 and TRBJ1-3, the CDR3 gives the full variable domain: GAGVSQSPSNKVTEKGKDVELRCDPISGHTALYWYRQSLGQGLEFLIYFQGNSAPDKSGLPSDRFSAERTGGSVSTLTIQRTQQEDSAVYLCASSRQYGNTIYFGEGSWLTVV.

This clonotype has only a few counts. The V and J genes are TRBV15 and TRBJ2-3; D gene unclear. Germline lookup yields CDR1 LNHNV and CDR2 YYDKDF (reference sequence). The germline V and J ends were trimmed by 1 base and 6 bases, with 11 bases remaining between them. The CDR3 sequence is 14 residues long. The CDR3 here is CATSRGGRLDTQYF. DNA of the CDR3: TGTGCCACCAGCAGAGGGGGTAGATTGGATACGCAGTATTTT.

This clonotype was counted a few times. This chain connects TRBV29-1 to TRBJ2-5; D is unclear. The CDR3 runs to 12 residues. The germline gives CDR1 SQVTM, CDR2 ANQGSEA. V was shortened by 6 bases and J by 3 bases, with 11 bases between the two germline ends. CDR3 loop: CSVNRVEETQYF. For the CDR3, the DNA is TGCAGCGTGAACCGGGTGGAAGAGACCCAGTACTTC.

The V and J genes are TRBV2 and TRBJ2-5; TRBD2 matches at 7 bases. This CDR3 is 15 amino acids long. CDR1 and CDR2 (germline): SNHLY, FYNNEI. V was clipped by 6 bases and J by 4 bases; unmatched bases: 11. The CDR3 DNA sequence: TGTGCCAGCAGCACTAGCGCTAGGGGAGGAGAGACCCAGTACTTC. It encodes CASSTSARGGETQYF.

This clonotype was seen only a few times. The chain couples TRBV24-1 to TRBJ1-6; no firm D call. The CDR3 has 17 residues. Per germline, CDR1 KGHDR and CDR2 SFDVKD. Trimming left V 4 bases short and J 0 bases short, with 12 bases between. CDR3 in amino acids: CATSESRPCSYNSPLHF. In DNA, the CDR3 is TGTGCCACCAGTGAGTCCCGACCTTGCTCCTATAATTCACCCCTCCACTTT.